This T cell receptor beta chain appears in the sequencing data of a study of cytomegalovirus exposure and HLA in healthy donors. Overall study findings and caveats: In an earlier analysis, most TCR beta V segments were productive about 87% or about 30% of the time. Links to common viral pathogens appeared, in a later analysis, for several of the most significant clusters.

Primers: 60 Vbeta forward and 13 Jbeta reverse. Clones were read by immunoSEQ multiplex PCR, and TCRdb kept only the in-frame ones, dropping some. This sample's table reports under 200,000 clones. This CDR3 is built from 16 residues. Trimming removed 0 bases at V and 2 bases at J, with 11 bases between. Germline CDR1 is LNHDA and CDR2 is SQIVND (reference sequence). Concerning this clone itself: The antigen remains unidentified.

Material: PBMCs. The TCR originated in a woman aged 18-30 years in good health and CMV-seropositive. The chain carries TRBV19 and TRBJ2-1, with D maybe TRBD1 (6 bases). The CDR3 here is CASSIDRGQTYNEQFF. The CDR3 DNA reads as TGTGCCAGTAGTATAGACAGGGGACAAACCTACAATGAGCAGTTCTTC.